Presented here are 20 T cell receptor beta chains from one specimen sequenced in a study of T cells after posttransplantation cyclophosphamide. Here immunoSEQ multiplex PCR was the method, and the copy in TCRdb shows in-frame clones only, minus some. The sample includes 16,000 or so clones, 85% of them seen just once. Control samples came 1 year after myeloablative marrow transplants with methotrexate plus calcineurin inhibitor. This sample comprised PBMCs, obtained after allogeneic stem cell transplant with calcineurin inhibitor and methotrexate. The receptors come from a female patient aged 18-30 years who received an allogeneic stem cell transplant from an unrelated donor, was CMV-positive, and had acute and chronic GVHD. Some T cells could come from the graft donor.

The genes are TRBV27 and TRBJ2-1; a weak D match, TRBD2 (6 bases). V lost 8 bases and J 0 bases, leaving 11 bases between the germline ends. There are 14 residues in the CDR3. The germline V gene encodes CDR1 MNHEY and CDR2 SMNVEV (reference sequence). The DNA of the CDR3 is TGTGCCAGCCTAGCGCTGAGCTCCTACAATGAGCAGTTCTTC. Its translation: CASLALSSYNEQFF.

The gene calls are TRBV27 and TRBJ2-7; 7 bases match TRBD1. CDR1 and CDR2 (germline): MNHEY, SMNVEV (reference sequence). V shed 5 bases, J shed 1 base, and the junction held 5 bases outside the gene matches. The length of the CDR3 is 14 residues. The chain's CDR3 is CASSPDRLSYEQYF. The CDR3 DNA follows: TGTGCCAGCAGTCCGGACAGGCTGTCCTACGAGCAGTACTTC.

The chain employs TRBV5-5 and TRBJ2-7; 7 bases align to TRBD2. Germline loops: CDR1 SGHKS, CDR2 YYEKEE (reference sequence). The CDR3 covers 14 residues. V shed 2 bases and J 4 bases; nucleotides not matched to a gene: 6. This CDR3 is CASSLASGPYEQYF. CDR3 DNA: TGTGCCAGCAGCTTAGCTAGCGGCCCTTACGAGCAGTACTTC.

This chain joins TRBV28 and TRBJ2-7, with TRBD1 matching 7 bases. J was trimmed by 6 bases and V by 8 bases; bases with no gene match: 13. Germline V gives CDR1 MDHEN, CDR2 SYDVKM. The CDR3 has 14 residues. CDR3 loop: CASRTPGTVSEQYF. Written as DNA, the CDR3 is TGTGCCAGCCGAACCCCCGGGACAGTGAGCGAGCAGTACTTC.

V gene TRBV9 combines with J gene TRBJ2-2, with D perhaps matching TRBD1 (5 bases). The germline CDR1 and CDR2 sequences are SGDLS and YYNGEE. With 2 bases removed from V and 1 base from J, the gap between germline ends came to 9 bases. This CDR3 region has 15 residues. The CDR3 protein is CASSVIGVNTGELFF. The CDR3 DNA follows: TGTGCCAGCAGCGTGATAGGGGTGAACACCGGGGAGCTGTTTTTT.

J is TRBJ1-2 and V is TRBV5-1, with 9 bases identical to TRBD1. J lost 8 bases, V lost 4 bases, and 12 bases had no gene match. CDR3 length: 15 amino acids. CDR1 and CDR2 from the germline V gene are SGHRS and YFSETQ. The CDR3 nucleotides read TGCGCCAGCAGCCCGGATCCCGGGACAGGGAGCGGCTACACCTTC. Amino acid sequence: CASSPDPGTGSGYTF.

This chain uses TRBV7-6 with TRBJ1-2; TRBD1 aligns across 8 bases. Germline V gene sequence: CDR1 SGHVS, CDR2 FNYEAQ. V trimming: 6 bases; J trimming: 3 bases; junction bases outside the gene matches: 6. The CDR3 contains 14 residues. CDR3 residues: CASSPHRGDYGYTF. The CDR3 bases are TGTGCCAGCAGTCCCCACAGGGGGGACTATGGCTACACCTTC.

The CDR3 DNA sequence: TGCGCCAGCAGCCGAGCGGGTACGCAGTATTTT. Its protein is CASSRAGTQYF. The chain uses TRBV4-1 and TRBJ2-3, with TRBD2 as a possible D gene (6 bases). The CDR3 is 11 amino acids. The V and J ends lost 4 bases and 8 bases respectively, with 7 bases between them. Germline assignment: CDR1 MGHRA and CDR2 YSYEKL.

V and J are TRBV19 and TRBJ1-5; D is unclear. This CDR3 is 14 amino acids long. CDR1 and CDR2 from the germline V gene are LNHDA and SQIVND (reference sequence). Deletions cut 3 bases from V and 3 bases from J, with 9 bases between. CDR3 residues: CASSIGLINQPQHF. CDR3 bases: TGTGCCAGTAGTATTGGGCTGATCAATCAGCCCCAGCATTTT. The full variable domain, in which reference TRBV19 and TRBJ1-5 provide the parts outside the CDR3, is DGGITQSPKYLFRKEGQNVTLSCEQNLNHDAMYWYRQDPGQGLRLIYYSQIVNDFQKGDIAEGYSVSREKKESFPLTVTSAQKNPTAFYLCASSIGLINQPQHFGDGTRLSIL.

A single count supports this clone. V gene TRBV30 combines with J gene TRBJ2-7, with a possible D match to TRBD1 (6 bases). Germline CDR1 GTSNPN, CDR2 SVGIG (reference sequence). The CDR3 sequence is 13 residues long. Trimming stripped 5 bases from V and 2 bases from J, with 13 bases between. CDR3: CAWEGDHAYEQYF. CDR3 sequence (DNA): TGTGCCTGGGAGGGGGACCATGCCTACGAGCAGTACTTC.

This clone was seen just once. The chain employs TRBV7-2 and TRBJ2-1; 8 nucleotides agree with TRBD2. The CDR3 loop spans 16 amino acids. Germline-derived CDR1 and CDR2 are SGHTA and FQGNSA. V lost 5 bases and J lost 7; bases outside the gene matches: 13. The CDR3 reads CASSQVGGRMGNEQFF. The CDR3 nucleotides read TGTGCCAGCAGCCAAGTCGGCGGGAGGATGGGGAATGAGCAGTTCTTC.

The chain has TRBV2 and TRBJ2-1; tentatively, D is TRBD2 (5 bases). V was trimmed by 7 bases and J by 6 bases, leaving 13 bases between them. CDR3 size: 13 residues. Germline V gene sequence: CDR1 SNHLY, CDR2 FYNNEI. CDR3 in DNA: TGTGCCAGCATCAAGCGGTTTAGCAATGAGCAGTTCTTC. This sequence encodes CASIKRFSNEQFF.

This clone was seen only once. The V and J genes are TRBV6-4 and TRBJ2-1; 11 positions agree with TRBD2. The germline gives CDR1 MRHNA, CDR2 SNTAGT. This CDR3 region has 16 residues. The J segment lost 4 bases and the V segment lost 3 bases, leaving 5 bases of the junction unmatched. The CDR3 DNA is TGTGCCAGCAGTGAGGCCGGGACTAGCGGATACAATGAGCAGTTCTTC. Translation: CASSEAGTSGYNEQFF.

V usage is TRBV7-2 and J usage is TRBJ1-1; possible D gene TRBD1, 5 bases. The germline CDR1 and CDR2 sequences are SGHTA and FQGNSA. The CDR3 is 15 residues long. The V end was cut by 5 bases, the J end by 2 bases, with 15 bases between. CDR3 sequence reads: CASSQKGNGNTEAFF. The CDR3 DNA follows: TGTGCCAGCAGCCAAAAGGGGAATGGTAACACTGAAGCTTTCTTT.

The CDR3 loop is CATKLAGGYEQYF. CDR3 coding DNA: TGTGCCACCAAATTAGCGGGAGGTTACGAGCAGTACTTC. The V call is TRBV15, the J call TRBJ2-7; 10 nucleotides align to TRBD2. The germline gives CDR1 LNHNV, CDR2 YYDKDF (reference sequence). CDR3 length equals 13 residues. V lost 7 bases, J lost 4 bases, and 4 bases stayed unmatched.

CDR3 bases: TGTGCCAGCAGTGAAGGGGGGCGGGATCAGCCCCAGCATTTT. Amino acids: CASSEGGRDQPQHF. The rearrangement uses TRBV6-1 and TRBJ1-5; possibly TRBD1 for D (6 bases). The CDR3 sequence is 14 residues long. Trimming pared 1 base from V and 5 bases from J, leaving 9 bases between. Germline V gives CDR1 MNHNS, CDR2 SASEGT.

The chain employs TRBV7-2 and TRBJ2-6, with 9 bases aligning to TRBD1. This CDR3 has 18 residues. Germline CDR1 is SGHTA and CDR2 is FQGNSA. J was trimmed by 0 bases and V by 5 bases; bases with no gene match: 8. The CDR3 here is CASSPTGGAPSGANVLTF. CDR3 nucleotides: TGTGCCAGCAGCCCAACAGGGGGCGCCCCCTCTGGGGCCAACGTCCTGACTTTC. Using reference TRBV7-2 and TRBJ2-6 for the parts outside the CDR3, the full variable domain is GAGVSQSPSNKVTEKGKDVELRCDPISGHTALYWYRQSLGQGLEFLIYFQGNSAPDKSGLPSDRFSAERTGGSVSTLTIQRTQQEDSAVYLCASSPTGGAPSGANVLTFGAGSRLTVL.

The chain recombines TRBV7-9 with TRBJ1-1; D perhaps matches TRBD1 (5 bases). Germline assignment: CDR1 SEHNR and CDR2 FQNEAQ (reference sequence). V was pared by 4 bases and J by 5 bases, with 14 bases between. There are 14 residues in the CDR3. The CDR3 region is CASSSRGRETEAFF. CDR3 nucleotides: TGTGCCAGCAGCTCACGGGGGAGGGAGACTGAAGCTTTCTTT.

The gene calls are TRBV29-1 and TRBJ1-1, with D unresolved. The CDR3 loop spans 11 amino acids. The V and J ends lost 3 bases and 1 base respectively, with 3 bases between them. Germline V lookup: CDR1 SQVTM, CDR2 ANQGSEA. CDR3 protein: CSVDGNTEAFF. The CDR3 DNA reads TGCAGCGTTGACGGGAACACTGAAGCTTTCTTT.

This clone has just one count. This rearrangement joins TRBV5-6 to TRBJ2-1; D might be TRBD2 (5 bases). The CDR3 is 14 residues long. Trimming cost V 3 bases and J 3 bases, with 10 bases left between them. Germline lookup yields CDR1 SGHDT and CDR2 YYEEEE. The CDR3 coding sequence is TGTGCCAGCAGCTGGGTGGACTTCTACAATGAGCAGTTCTTC. Its translation: CASSWVDFYNEQFF.